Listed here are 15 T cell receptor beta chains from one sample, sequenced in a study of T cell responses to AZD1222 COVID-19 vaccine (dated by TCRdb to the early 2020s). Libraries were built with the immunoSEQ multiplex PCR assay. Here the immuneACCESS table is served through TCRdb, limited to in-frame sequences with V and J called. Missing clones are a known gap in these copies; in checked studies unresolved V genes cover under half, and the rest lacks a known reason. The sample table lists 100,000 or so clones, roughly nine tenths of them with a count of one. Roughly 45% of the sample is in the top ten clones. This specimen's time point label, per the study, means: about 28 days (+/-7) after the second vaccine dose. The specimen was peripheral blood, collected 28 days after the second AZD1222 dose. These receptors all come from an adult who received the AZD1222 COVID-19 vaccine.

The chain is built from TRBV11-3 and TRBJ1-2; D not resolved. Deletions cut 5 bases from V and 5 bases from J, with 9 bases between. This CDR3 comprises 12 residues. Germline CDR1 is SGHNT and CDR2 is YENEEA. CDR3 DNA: TGTGCCAGCAGCGACGGTTATTATGGCTACACCTTC. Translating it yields CASSDGYYGYTF.

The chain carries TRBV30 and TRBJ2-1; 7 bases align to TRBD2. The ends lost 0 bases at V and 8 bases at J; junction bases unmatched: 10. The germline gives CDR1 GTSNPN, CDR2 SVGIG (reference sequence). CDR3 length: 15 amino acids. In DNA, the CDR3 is TGTGCCTGGAGTGTACTAGAGACGGGGGGATATGAGCAGTTCTTC. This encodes CAWSVLETGGYEQFF.

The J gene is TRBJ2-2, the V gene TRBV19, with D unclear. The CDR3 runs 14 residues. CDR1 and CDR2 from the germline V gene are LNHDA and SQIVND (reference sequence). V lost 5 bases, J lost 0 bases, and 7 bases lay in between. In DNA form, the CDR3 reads TGTGCCAGTAGTCCTACACCGAACACCGGGGAGCTGTTTTTT. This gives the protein CASSPTPNTGELFF.

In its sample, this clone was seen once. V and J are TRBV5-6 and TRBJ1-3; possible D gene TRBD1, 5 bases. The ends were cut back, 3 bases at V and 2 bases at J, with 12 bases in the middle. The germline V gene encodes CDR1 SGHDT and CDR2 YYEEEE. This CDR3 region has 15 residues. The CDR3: CASSSLGGAGNTIYF. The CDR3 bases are TGTGCCAGCAGCTCCCTCGGAGGGGCTGGAAACACCATATATTTT.

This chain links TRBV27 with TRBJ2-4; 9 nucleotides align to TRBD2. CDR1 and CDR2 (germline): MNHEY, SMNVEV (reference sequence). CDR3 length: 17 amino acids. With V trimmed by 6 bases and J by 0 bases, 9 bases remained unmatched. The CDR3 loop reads CASSPASGILAKNIQYF. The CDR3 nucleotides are TGTGCCAGCAGCCCCGCTAGCGGGATTCTAGCCAAAAACATTCAGTACTTC.

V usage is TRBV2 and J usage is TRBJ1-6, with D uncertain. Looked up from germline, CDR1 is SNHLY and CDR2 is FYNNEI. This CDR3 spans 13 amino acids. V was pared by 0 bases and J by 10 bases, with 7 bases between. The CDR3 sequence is CASSEAGRSPLHF. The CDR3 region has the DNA TGTGCCAGCAGTGAAGCCGGCAGATCACCCCTCCACTTT.

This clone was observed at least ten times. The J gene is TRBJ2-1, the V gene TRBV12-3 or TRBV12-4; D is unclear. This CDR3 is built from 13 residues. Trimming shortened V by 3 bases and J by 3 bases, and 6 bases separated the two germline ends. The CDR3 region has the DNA TGTGCCAGCAGTTTGGCGGACTACAATGAGCAGTTCTTC. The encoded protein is CASSLADYNEQFF.

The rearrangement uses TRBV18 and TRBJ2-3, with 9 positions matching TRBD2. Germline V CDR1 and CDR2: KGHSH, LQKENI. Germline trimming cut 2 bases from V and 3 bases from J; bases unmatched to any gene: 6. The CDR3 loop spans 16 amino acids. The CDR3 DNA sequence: TGTGCCAGCTCACCATTGGCTAGCGGGAAGACAGATACGCAGTATTTT. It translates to CASSPLASGKTDTQYF.

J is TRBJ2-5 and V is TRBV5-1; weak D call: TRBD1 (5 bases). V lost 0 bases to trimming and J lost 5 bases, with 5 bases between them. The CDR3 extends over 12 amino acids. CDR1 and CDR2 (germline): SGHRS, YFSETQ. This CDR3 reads CASSLEGETQYF. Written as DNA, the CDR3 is TGCGCCAGCAGCTTGGAGGGGGAGACCCAGTACTTC.

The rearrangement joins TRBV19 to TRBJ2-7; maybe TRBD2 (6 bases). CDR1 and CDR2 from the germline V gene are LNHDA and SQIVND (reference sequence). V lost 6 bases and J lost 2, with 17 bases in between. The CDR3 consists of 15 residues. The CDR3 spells CASSSAGPTPYEQYF. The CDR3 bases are TGTGCCAGTAGCTCCGCGGGGCCCACTCCCTACGAGCAGTACTTC.

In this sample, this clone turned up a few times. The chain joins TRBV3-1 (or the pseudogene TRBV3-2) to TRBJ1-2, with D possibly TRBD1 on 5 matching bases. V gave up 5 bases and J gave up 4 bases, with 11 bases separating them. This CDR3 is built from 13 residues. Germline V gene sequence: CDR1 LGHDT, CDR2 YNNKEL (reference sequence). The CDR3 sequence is CASSSTVCYGYTF. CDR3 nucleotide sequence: TGTGCCAGCAGCTCGACAGTCTGCTATGGCTACACCTTC.

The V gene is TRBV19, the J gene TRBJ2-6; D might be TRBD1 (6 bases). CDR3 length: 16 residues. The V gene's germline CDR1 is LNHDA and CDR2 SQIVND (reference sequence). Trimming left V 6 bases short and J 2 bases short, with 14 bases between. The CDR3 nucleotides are TGTGCCAGTAGAGACCAGGGGTTAGCTGGGGCCAACGTCCTGACTTTC. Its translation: CASRDQGLAGANVLTF.

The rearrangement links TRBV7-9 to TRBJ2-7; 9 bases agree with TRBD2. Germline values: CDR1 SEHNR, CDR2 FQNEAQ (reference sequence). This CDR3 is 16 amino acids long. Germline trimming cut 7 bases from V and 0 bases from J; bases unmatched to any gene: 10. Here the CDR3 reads CASTSPSGRSSYEQYF. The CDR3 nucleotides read TGTGCCAGCACCTCCCCCAGCGGGAGGTCCTCCTACGAGCAGTACTTC.

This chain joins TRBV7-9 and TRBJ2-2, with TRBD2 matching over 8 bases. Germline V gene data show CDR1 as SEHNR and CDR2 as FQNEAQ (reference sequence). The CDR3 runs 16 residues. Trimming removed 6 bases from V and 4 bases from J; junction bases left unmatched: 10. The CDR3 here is CASRLKREHGTGELFF. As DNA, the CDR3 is TGTGCCAGCAGACTCAAGCGGGAGCATGGCACCGGGGAGCTGTTTTTT.

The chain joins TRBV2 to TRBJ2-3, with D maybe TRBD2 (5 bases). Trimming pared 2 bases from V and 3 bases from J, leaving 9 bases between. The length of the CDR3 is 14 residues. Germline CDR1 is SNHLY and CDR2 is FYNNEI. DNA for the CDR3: TGTGCCAGCAGTGAAAGAGGGCCGACAGATACGCAGTATTTT. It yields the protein CASSERGPTDTQYF. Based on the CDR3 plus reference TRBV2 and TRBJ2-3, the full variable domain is EPEVTQTPSHQVTQMGQEVILRCVPISNHLYFYWYRQILGQKVEFLVSFYNNEISEKSEIFDDQFSVERPDGSNFTLKIRSTKLEDSAMYFCASSERGPTDTQYFGPGTRLTVL.